This is a list of T cell receptor beta chains from one sample in a study of blood T cell repertoires in COVID-19. Only in-frame clones appear in the TCRdb table, and some are missing; sequencing was by immunoSEQ multiplex PCR. The sample holds about 140,000 clones, around 89% seen once. The sample consisted of peripheral blood. The source is a human donor in a cohort sampled during active COVID-19. CDR3s include the opening cysteine and the closing phenylalanine or tryptophan. D genes are given only for firm matches. Clone size is given for some rows only: seen once, a few or many times, or a class if the clone is expanded.

TRBJ1-4 NA once 14 TRBV18 TGTGCCAGCTCACCGGTTCGGGGTAATGAAAAACTGTTTTTT CASSPVRGNEKLFF
TRBJ1-2 TRBD1 NA 15 TRBV5-8 TGTGCCAGCAGACTGACAGGGGGCCACTATAGAGGCTACACCTTC CASRLTGGHYRGYTF
TRBJ1-5 NA NA 14 TRBV19 TGTGCCAGTACCCATTCAGGGGCCAATCAGCCCCAGCATTTT CASTHSGANQPQHF
TRBJ1-1 TRBD1 NA 14 TRBV7-6 TGTGCCAGCAGCTATGGACAGGGGTGGACTGAAGCTTTCTTT CASSYGQGWTEAFF
TRBJ1-2 NA NA 13 TRBV12-3/TRBV12-4 TGTGCCAGCAGTTTAAGGGGCCGTAGGGGATGCACCTTC CASSLRGRRGCTF
TRBJ2-7 TRBD2 NA 16 TRBV5-1 TGCGCCAGCAGCTTTCTCAGCGGGGGGCCATCCTACGAGCAGTACTTC CASSFLSGGPSYEQYF
TRBJ1-1 NA NA 15 TRBV5-5 TGTGCCAGCAGCCCCTCCAGGGTAATGAACACTGAAGCTTTCTTT CASSPSRVMNTEAFF
TRBJ2-2 NA NA 17 TRBV4-2 TGTGCCAGCAGCCGACCAAGGGGGGGATCAAACACCGGGGAGCTGTTTTTT CASSRPRGGSNTGELFF
TRBJ2-2 TRBD1 NA 15 TRBV2 TGTGCCAGCAGTTACAGGGGCTCCTACACCGGGGAGCTGTTTTTT CASSYRGSYTGELFF
TRBJ1-5 NA NA 14 TRBV2 TGTGCCAGCAGTGAAACAGGGATGCGACAGCCCCAGCATTTT CASSETGMRQPQHF
TRBJ2-7 NA NA 14 TRBV30 TGTGCCTGGAGAACTGAGGGCTACTCCTACGAGCAGTACTTC CAWRTEGYSYEQYF
TRBJ2-3 TRBD2 NA 15 TRBV28 TGTGCCAGCAGTCGCCCGGGACTAGCCACAGATACGCAGTATTTT CASSRPGLATDTQYF
TRBJ1-2 TRBD1 NA 13 TRBV24-1 TGTGCCACCAGTCCGGGACAGGGGTATGGCTACACCTTC CATSPGQGYGYTF
TRBJ1-1 NA few 15 TRBV10-3 TGTGCCATCAGTGAGAACGAGGGACTTAGCACTGAAGCTTTCTTT CAISENEGLSTEAFF
TRBJ1-5 NA few 12 TRBV2 TGTGCCAGCAAGGGGGGGAATCAGCCCCAGCATTTT CASKGGNQPQHF